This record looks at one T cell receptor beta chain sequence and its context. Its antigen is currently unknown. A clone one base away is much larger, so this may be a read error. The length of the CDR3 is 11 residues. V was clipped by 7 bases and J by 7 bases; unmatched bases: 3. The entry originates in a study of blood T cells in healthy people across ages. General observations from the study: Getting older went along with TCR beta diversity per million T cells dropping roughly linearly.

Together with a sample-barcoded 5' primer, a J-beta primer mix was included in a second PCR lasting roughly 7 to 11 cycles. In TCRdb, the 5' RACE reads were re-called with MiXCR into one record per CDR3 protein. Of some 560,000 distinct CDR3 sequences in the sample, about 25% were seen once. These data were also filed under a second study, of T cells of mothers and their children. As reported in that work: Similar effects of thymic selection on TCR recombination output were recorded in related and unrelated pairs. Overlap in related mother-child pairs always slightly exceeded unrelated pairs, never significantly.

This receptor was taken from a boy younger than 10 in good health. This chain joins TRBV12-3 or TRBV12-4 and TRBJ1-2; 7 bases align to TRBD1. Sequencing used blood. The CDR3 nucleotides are TGTGCCAGCACCTACAGGGGTGGCTACACCTTC. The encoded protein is CASTYRGGYTF.